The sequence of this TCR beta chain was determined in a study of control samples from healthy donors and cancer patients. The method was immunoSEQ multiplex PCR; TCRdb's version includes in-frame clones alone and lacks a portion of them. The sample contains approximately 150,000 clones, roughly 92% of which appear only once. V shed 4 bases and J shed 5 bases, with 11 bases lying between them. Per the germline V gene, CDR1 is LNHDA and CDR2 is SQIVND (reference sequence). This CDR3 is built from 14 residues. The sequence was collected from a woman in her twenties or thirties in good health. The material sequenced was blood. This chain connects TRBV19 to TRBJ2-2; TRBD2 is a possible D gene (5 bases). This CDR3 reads CASSTGLRTGELFF. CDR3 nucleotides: TGTGCCAGTAGTACCGGACTGAGGACCGGGGAGCTGTTTTTT.